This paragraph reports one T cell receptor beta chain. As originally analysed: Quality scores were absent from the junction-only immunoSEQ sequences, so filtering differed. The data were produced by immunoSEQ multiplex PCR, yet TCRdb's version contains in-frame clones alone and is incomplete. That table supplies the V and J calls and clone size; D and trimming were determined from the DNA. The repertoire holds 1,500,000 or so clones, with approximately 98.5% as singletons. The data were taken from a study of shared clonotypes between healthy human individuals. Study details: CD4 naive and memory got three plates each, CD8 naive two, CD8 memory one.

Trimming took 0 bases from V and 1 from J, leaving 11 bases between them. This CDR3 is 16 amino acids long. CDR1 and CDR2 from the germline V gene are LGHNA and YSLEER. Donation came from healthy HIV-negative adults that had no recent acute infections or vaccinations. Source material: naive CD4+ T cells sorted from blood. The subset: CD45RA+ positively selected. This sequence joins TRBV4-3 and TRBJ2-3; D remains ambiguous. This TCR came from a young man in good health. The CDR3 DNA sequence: TGCGCCAGCAGCCAAGATCGGAGATTACGCACAGATACGCAGTATTTT. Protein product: CASSQDRRLRTDTQYF.